This TCR beta chain is from a study of blood T cells in healthy people across ages. Study overall: About one barcoded beta molecule was captured per two T cells (by template switching). Overall study results and limits: The study could not conclusively compare naive and antigen-experienced cells, given its unsorted PBMCs.

CDR3 length equals 14 residues. Germline V gene data show CDR1 as GTSNPN and CDR2 as SVGIG (reference sequence). Trimming took 3 bases from V and 6 from J, leaving 15 bases between them. Notes on this clonotype: The target antigen is unknown.

Next came a second PCR, run for about 7 to 12 cycles, which used a sample-barcoded 5' primer along with a J-beta primer mix. TCRdb re-analysed the 5' RACE reads in MiXCR, keeping a single row per CDR3 protein. The sample records over 500,000 distinct CDR3 sequences, 52% being singletons. Per sample, no less than 5 micrograms of total RNA were extracted. The receptor's source is a woman older than 75 in good health. The gene calls are TRBV30 and TRBJ2-1, with D possibly matching TRBD2 (7 bases). The sample taken for sequencing was blood. The CDR3 here is CAWRAGHQGNEQFF. The CDR3 region has the DNA TGTGCCTGGAGAGCGGGACACCAGGGCAATGAGCAGTTCTTC.